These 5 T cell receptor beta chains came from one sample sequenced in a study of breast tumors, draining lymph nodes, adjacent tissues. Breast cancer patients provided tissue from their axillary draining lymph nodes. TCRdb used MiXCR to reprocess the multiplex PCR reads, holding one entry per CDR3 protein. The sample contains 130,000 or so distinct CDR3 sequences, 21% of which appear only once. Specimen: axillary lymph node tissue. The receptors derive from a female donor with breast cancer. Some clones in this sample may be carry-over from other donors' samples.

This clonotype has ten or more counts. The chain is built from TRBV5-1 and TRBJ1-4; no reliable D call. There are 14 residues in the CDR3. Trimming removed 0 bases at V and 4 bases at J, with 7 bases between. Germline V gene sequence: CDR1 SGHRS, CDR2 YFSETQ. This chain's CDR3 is CASSLDTYNEKLFF. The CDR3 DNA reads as TGCGCCAGCAGCTTGGACACCTATAATGAAAAACTGTTTTTT. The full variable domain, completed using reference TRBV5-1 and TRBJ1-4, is KAGVTQTPRYLIKTRGQQVTLSCSPISGHRSVSWYQQTPGQGLQFLFEYFSETQRNKGNFPGRFSGRQFSNSRSEMNVSTLELGDSALYLCASSLDTYNEKLFFGSGTQLSVL.

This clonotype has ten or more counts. The CDR3 region is CASQNGALNTIYF. CDR3 nucleotide sequence: TGTGCCAGCCAAAACGGGGCCTTAAACACCATATATTTT. V gene TRBV6-5 combines with J gene TRBJ1-3; D is possibly TRBD1 (5 bases). From germline, CDR1 is MNHEY and CDR2 SVGAGI. CDR3 length equals 13 residues. The V end lost 8 bases, the J end lost 6 bases, and 14 bases lay between the germline ends.

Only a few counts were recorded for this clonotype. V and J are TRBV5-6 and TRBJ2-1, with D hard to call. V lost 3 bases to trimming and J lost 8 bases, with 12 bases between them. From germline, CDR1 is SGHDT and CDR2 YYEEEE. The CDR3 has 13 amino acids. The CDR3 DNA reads TGTGCCAGCAGCTCTTCGGACGAAGATGAGCAGTTCTTC. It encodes CASSSSDEDEQFF.

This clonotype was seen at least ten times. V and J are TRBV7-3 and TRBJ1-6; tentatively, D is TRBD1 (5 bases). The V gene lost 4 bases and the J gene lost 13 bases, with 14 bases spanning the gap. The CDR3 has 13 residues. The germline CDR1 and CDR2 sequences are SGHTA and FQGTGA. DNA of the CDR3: TGTGCCAGCAGCTCGGACCGGGGGTTCCCCCTCCACTTT. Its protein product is CASSSDRGFPLHF.

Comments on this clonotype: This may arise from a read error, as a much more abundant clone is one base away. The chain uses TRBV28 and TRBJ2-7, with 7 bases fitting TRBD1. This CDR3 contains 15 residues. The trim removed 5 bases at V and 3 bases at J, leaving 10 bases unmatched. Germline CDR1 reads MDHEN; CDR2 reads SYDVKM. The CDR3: CASSLRDRTLYEQYF. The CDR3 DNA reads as TGTGCCAGCAGTCTCCGGGACAGAACCCTCTACGAGCAGTACTTC.